Listed below are T cell receptor beta chains from one sample, sequenced in a study of shared clonotypes between healthy human individuals. Profiled with immunoSEQ multiplex PCR; TCRdb holds only in-frame clones, not every one. Counted here are approximately 640,000 clones, roughly 70% occurring once; the ten biggest clones make up approximately 2%. The sample was memory CD4+ T cells sorted from blood. The receptor set was obtained from a young woman in good health. Both conserved end residues are part of each CDR3. D genes are given only for firm matches. The size entry is marked missing in some rows and otherwise reads once, few, many or a size class.

clone size | D gene | J gene | V gene | CDR3 DNA | CDR3 protein
NA | NA | TRBJ2-2 | TRBV7-2 | TGTGCCAGCAGCACCCGCGCCGGGACATTCACCGGGGAGCTGTTTTTT | CASSTRAGTFTGELFF
NA | NA | TRBJ2-1 | TRBV5-8 | TGTGCCAGCGGGGTAGCGGCGAGCTCCTACAATGAGCAGTTCTTC | CASGVAASSYNEQFF
NA | NA | TRBJ1-4 | TRBV4-1 | TGCGCCAGCAGCCAAGACGGGGTGGAGGGAGAGGAAAAACTGTTTTTT | CASSQDGVEGEEKLFF
NA | TRBD1 | TRBJ1-5 | TRBV6-5 | TGTGCCAGCAGCAGCGGGACAGTCGGACAGCCCCAGCATTTT | CASSSGTVGQPQHF
few | TRBD1 | TRBJ1-5 | TRBV28 | TGTGCCAGCAGTCCAACAGGGGCCCGCAATCAGCCCCAGCATTTT | CASSPTGARNQPQHF
NA | TRBD1 | TRBJ1-3 | TRBV2 | TGTGCCAGCAGTGAACGTCGGACAGGGACTGGAAACACCATATATTTT | CASSERRTGTGNTIYF
NA | NA | TRBJ1-4 | TRBV29-1 | TGCAGCGTTGAATACCTTAATGAAAAACTGTTTTTT | CSVEYLNEKLFF
NA | TRBD1 | TRBJ2-1 | TRBV4-1 | TGCGCCAGCAGCCAAGCGACAGGGGCGCCCACCAATGAGCAGTTCTTC | CASSQATGAPTNEQFF
NA | NA | TRBJ2-5 | TRBV9 | TGTGCCAGCAGCGTAGTAGGGAGCCTCCAAGAGACCCAGTACTTC | CASSVVGSLQETQYF
NA | TRBD1 | TRBJ2-1 | TRBV5-1 | TGCGCCAGCAGCCCCGGACAGGGGCCTTATCATGAGCAGTTCTTC | CASSPGQGPYHEQFF
NA | NA | TRBJ2-3 | TRBV6-5 | TGTGCCAGCACCCCCCAAATAAACACAGATACGCAGTATTTT | CASTPQINTDTQYF
NA | NA | TRBJ1-1 | TRBV6-5 | TGTGCCAGCAGTTACTCGATTCAGGGGCACACTGAAGCTTTCTTT | CASSYSIQGHTEAFF
NA | NA | TRBJ2-7 | TRBV20-1 | TGCAGTGCTAGAAAGGCGGGCGAGCAGTACTTC | CSARKAGEQYF
NA | NA | TRBJ2-1 | TRBV5-1 | TGCGCCAGCACCACTCCGGGGATCCCGGGACAGCAGTTCTTC | CASTTPGIPGQQFF
NA | TRBD1 | TRBJ1-1 | TRBV6-6 | TGTGCCAGCACTCTATGGGGGACAGGGGGCACTGAAGCTTTCTTT | CASTLWGTGGTEAFF
once | TRBD1 | TRBJ2-7 | TRBV29-1 | TGCAGCGCCTGGACAGGGAGGTACGAGCAGTACTTC | CSAWTGRYEQYF
NA | TRBD1 | TRBJ2-7 | TRBV28 | TGTGCCAGCAGTCCGGGACAGGGTGCCGAGCAGTACTTC | CASSPGQGAEQYF
NA | NA | TRBJ1-4 | TRBV28 | TGTGCCAGCACCCGACACCAACAAAATGAAAAACTGTTTTTT | CASTRHQQNEKLFF
NA | NA | TRBJ2-5 | TRBV6-5 | TGTGCCAGCAGTTTTACAGGGCGCGAGACCCAGTACTTC | CASSFTGRETQYF
NA | NA | TRBJ1-5 | TRBV7-6 | TGTGCCAGCAGCTTAGGGACAGATAGCAATCAGCCCCAGCATTTT | CASSLGTDSNQPQHF
NA | NA | TRBJ1-2 | TRBV27 | TGTGCCAGCAGTCCCCGGACAGACCAGAGTTGGGAATATGGCTACACCTTC | CASSPRTDQSWEYGYTF
NA | TRBD2 | TRBJ2-1 | TRBV4-2 | TGTGCCAGCAGCTTAAGCGGGATGGGTAATGAGCAGTTCTTC | CASSLSGMGNEQFF
NA | NA | TRBJ2-7 | TRBV7-2 | TGTGCCAGCAGCTTAGTAGGGGGTTCCTACGAGCAGTACTTC | CASSLVGGSYEQYF
few | NA | TRBJ1-3 | TRBV16 | TGTGCCAGCAGCCAATCAGCCACGGGCTTCTCTGGAAACACCATATATTTT | CASSQSATGFSGNTIYF
NA | TRBD1 | TRBJ1-2 | TRBV5-6 | TGTGCCAGCACCCAAAAGGGGGCAGGTAACTATGGCTACACCTTC | CASTQKGAGNYGYTF
NA | TRBD2 | TRBJ2-1 | TRBV28 | TGTGCCAGCAGTTCCCGACTAGCGGGGACATACAATGAGCAGTTCTTC | CASSSRLAGTYNEQFF
NA | NA | TRBJ2-5 | TRBV29-1 | TGCAGCGTCAGTCCCACCCAAGAGACCCAGTACTTC | CSVSPTQETQYF
once | NA | TRBJ2-3 | TRBV20-1 | TGCAGTGCTAGTATGGCAGATACGCAGTATTTT | CSASMADTQYF
NA | NA | TRBJ1-2 | TRBV7-8 | TGTGCCAGCAGCCCTGATGACCTGACGCGGTATGGCTACACCTTC | CASSPDDLTRYGYTF
NA | TRBD1 | TRBJ1-1 | TRBV6-5 | TGTGCCAGCAGAGGGACAGGGACGACTGAAGCTTTCTTT | CASRGTGTTEAFF
NA | NA | TRBJ1-2 | TRBV9 | TGTGCCAGCAGCGTAGGGGATGGGGCTGTTTATGGCTACACCTTC | CASSVGDGAVYGYTF
NA | TRBD2 | TRBJ2-4 | TRBV11-2 | TGTGCCAGCAGCTCAGCCGGGACTAGCGAATGGGACATTCAGTACTTC | CASSSAGTSEWDIQYF
NA | NA | TRBJ2-1 | TRBV4-2 | TGTGCCAGCAGCCAAGAAAGTGCGGGTCGCTCCTACAATGAGCAGTTCTTC | CASSQESAGRSYNEQFF
NA | NA | TRBJ1-4 | TRBV30 | TGTGCCTGGAGTCTGGGCAGAGGCGAAAAACTGTTTTTT | CAWSLGRGEKLFF
NA | NA | TRBJ1-2 | TRBV14 | TGTGCCAGCAGCCGAAGGGGGGAGTTTTATGGCTACACCTTC | CASSRRGEFYGYTF
NA | TRBD1 | TRBJ1-1 | TRBV18 | TGTGCCAGCACCCAAGGGGGCGGAAACACTGAAGCTTTCTTT | CASTQGGGNTEAFF